The entry below describes one T cell receptor (beta chain). Its antigen is as yet unknown. Healthy donors of bone marrow made up the group. Vbeta (60) and Jbeta (13) primers were used in the PCR. Clones were sequenced by immunoSEQ multiplex PCR, and TCRdb holds only the in-frame ones, with some missing. The profile shows over 85,000 clones, roughly 83% of them singletons. Germline CDR1 reads SGDLS; CDR2 reads YYNGEE. The ends lost 2 bases at V and 3 bases at J; junction bases unmatched: 8. This CDR3 has 15 amino acids. These data originate in a study of cytomegalovirus exposure and HLA in healthy donors. The study's findings and limits: A link between a missense DCLRE1C variant and TCR beta V- and J-gene trimming emerged from a later analysis.

The sequence came from a man in his forties in good health and CMV-seronegative. Sequencing input: PBMCs. This chain connects TRBV9 to TRBJ2-7; the match to TRBD1 covers 7 bases. The CDR3 coding sequence is TGTGCCAGCAGCGTTACAGGGGAAATGGGCTACGAGCAGTACTTC. Amino acid sequence: CASSVTGEMGYEQYF.